Listed below are T cell receptor beta chains from one sample, sequenced in a study of tumor-infiltrating lymphocytes in primary liver carcinoma. MiXCR, run by TCRdb on the multiplex PCR reads, gives a single entry per CDR3 protein. Of 55,000 to 70,000 distinct CDR3 sequences in the sample, just over 70% were seen once. Sequenced sample: liver tumor tissue from sampling region 2. The source of these receptors is a man aged 35-49 years with primary liver carcinoma and hepatitis B virus infection. Both conserved end residues are part of each CDR3. Fields, in order: clone size, J gene, D gene, V gene, CDR3 protein, CDR3 DNA. A D gene is named only where the DNA matches it firmly. Only part of the rows carry a size: once, few, many, or a class if the clone is expanded.

clone_size: many; j_call: TRBJ2-3; d_call: NA; v_call: TRBV11-2; cdr3_aa: CASSRRSTGNTDTQYF; cdr3_nt: TGTGCCAGCAGCAGAAGAAGTACAGGGAACACAGATACGCAGTATTTT
clone_size: NA; j_call: TRBJ2-1; d_call: NA; v_call: TRBV13; cdr3_aa: CASNPRAGGTKQGNEQFF; cdr3_nt: TGTGCCAGCAACCCCCGGGCCGGCGGGACAAAACAGGGCAATGAGCAGTTCTTC
clone_size: NA; j_call: TRBJ2-3; d_call: NA; v_call: TRBV6-5; cdr3_aa: CPSSYFHPGTDTQYF; cdr3_nt: TGTCCTAGCAGTTACTTCCATCCAGGGACAGATACGCAGTATTTT
clone_size: many; j_call: TRBJ2-7; d_call: TRBD2; v_call: TRBV6-2/TRBV6-3; cdr3_aa: CASKPGGPTSTYEQYF; cdr3_nt: TGTGCCAGCAAACCGGGAGGCCCCACCTCCACCTACGAGCAGTACTTC
clone_size: many; j_call: TRBJ1-4; d_call: NA; v_call: TRBV5-6; cdr3_aa: CASSPGGTNEKLFF; cdr3_nt: TGTGCCAGCAGTCCTGGGGGGACTAATGAAAAACTGTTTTTT
clone_size: many; j_call: TRBJ2-7; d_call: NA; v_call: TRBV28; cdr3_aa: CASNIWRGYEQYF; cdr3_nt: TGTGCCAGCAATATATGGCGGGGCTACGAGCAGTACTTC
clone_size: few; j_call: TRBJ2-5; d_call: NA; v_call: TRBV11-2; cdr3_aa: CASSQTPSGGKETQYF; cdr3_nt: TGTGCGAGCAGCCAAACTCCTAGTGGGGGGAAAGAGACCCAGTATTTC
clone_size: NA; j_call: TRBJ2-7; d_call: NA; v_call: TRBV5-1; cdr3_aa: CASSFGWAVSHEQYF; cdr3_nt: TGCGCCAGCAGCTTCGGCTGGGCAGTGAGCCACGAGCAGTACTTC
clone_size: NA; j_call: TRBJ2-2; d_call: NA; v_call: TRBV29-1; cdr3_aa: CSNRGTAVGGTGELFF; cdr3_nt: TGCAGCAACCGAGGGACCGCCGTCGGCGGCACCGGGGAACTGTTTTTT
clone_size: NA; j_call: TRBJ2-7; d_call: NA; v_call: TRBV10-3; cdr3_aa: CATAPNREPSYEHYF; cdr3_nt: TGTGCCACCGCACCTAACAGGGAGCCGTCCTACGAGCACTACTTC
clone_size: NA; j_call: TRBJ2-3; d_call: NA; v_call: TRBV2; cdr3_aa: CASSEGRAVTDTQYF; cdr3_nt: TGTGCCAGCAGTGAGGGCAGGGCAGTCACAGATACGCAGTATTTT
clone_size: once; j_call: TRBJ1-6; d_call: NA; v_call: TRBV12-3/TRBV12-4; cdr3_aa: CASSLKNPALHF; cdr3_nt: TGTGCTAGCAGTTTAAAGAATCCAGCCCTCCACTTT
clone_size: once; j_call: TRBJ2-1; d_call: TRBD1; v_call: TRBV11-2; cdr3_aa: CASSLNRGSYNEQFF; cdr3_nt: TGTGCCAGCAGCCTAAACAGGGGATCCTACAATGAGCAGTTCTTC
clone_size: many; j_call: TRBJ1-2; d_call: NA; v_call: TRBV30; cdr3_aa: CAWSERSRDGFYGYTF; cdr3_nt: TGTGCCTGGAGTGAGCGGAGCCGGGACGGATTTTATGGCTACACCTTC
clone_size: few; j_call: TRBJ1-1; d_call: NA; v_call: TRBV18; cdr3_aa: CASSPPAGPSTEAFF; cdr3_nt: TGTGCCAGCTCACCACCGGCAGGGCCAAGCACTGAAGCTTTCTTT
clone_size: NA; j_call: TRBJ2-1; d_call: NA; v_call: TRBV4-1; cdr3_aa: CASSAGRQFF; cdr3_nt: TGCGCTAGCAGCGCGGGACGGCAGTTCTTC
clone_size: medium-sized; j_call: TRBJ2-2; d_call: NA; v_call: TRBV29-1; cdr3_aa: CSVRDNRITGELFF; cdr3_nt: TGCAGCGTTCGGGACAATAGGATCACCGGGGAGCTGTTTTTT
clone_size: once; j_call: TRBJ1-1; d_call: NA; v_call: TRBV29-1; cdr3_aa: CSVVRGRLNTEAFF; cdr3_nt: TGCAGCGTTGTTCGGGGGCGACTAAACACTGAAGCTTTCTTT
clone_size: NA; j_call: TRBJ2-3; d_call: NA; v_call: TRBV11-2; cdr3_aa: CASSLFAADVSTDTQYF; cdr3_nt: TGTGCCAGCAGCTTATTCGCGGCCGACGTCAGCACAGATACGCAGTATTTT
clone_size: NA; j_call: TRBJ2-7; d_call: NA; v_call: TRBV6-5; cdr3_aa: CASGPLWQREYEQYF; cdr3_nt: TGTGCCAGCGGGCCTCTCTGGCAGAGGGAGTACGAGCAGTACTTC
clone_size: many; j_call: TRBJ2-2; d_call: NA; v_call: TRBV6-5; cdr3_aa: CASSKLDRYTGELFF; cdr3_nt: TGTGCCAGCAGTAAACTGGACAGATACACCGGGGAGCTGTTTTTT
clone_size: many; j_call: TRBJ2-7; d_call: NA; v_call: TRBV10-2; cdr3_aa: CASDNGNSYEQYF; cdr3_nt: TGCGCCAGCGATAACGGCAACTCCTACGAGCAGTACTTC
clone_size: NA; j_call: TRBJ2-2; d_call: NA; v_call: TRBV11-2; cdr3_aa: CVSSLDHRGRGTGGLFF; cdr3_nt: TGTGTCAGCAGCTTAGATCATCGGGGTAGGGGCACCGGGGGGCTGTTTTTT
clone_size: NA; j_call: TRBJ2-1; d_call: NA; v_call: TRBV7-9; cdr3_aa: CANSHSLSENNEQFF; cdr3_nt: TGTGCCAACAGTCACAGTTTATCCGAAAACAATGAGCAGTTCTTC
clone_size: NA; j_call: TRBJ2-7; d_call: NA; v_call: TRBV29-1; cdr3_aa: CCFLWGHEQYF; cdr3_nt: TGCTGCTTCCTATGGGGGCACGAGCAGTACTTC
clone_size: many; j_call: TRBJ1-1; d_call: NA; v_call: TRBV11-2; cdr3_aa: CANSLDPNTEAFF; cdr3_nt: TGTGCCAACAGCTTAGATCCTAACACTGAAGCTTTCTTT
clone_size: NA; j_call: TRBJ2-4; d_call: NA; v_call: TRBV12-3/TRBV12-4; cdr3_aa: CASGLSQNIQYF; cdr3_nt: TGTGCGAGCGGTTTGTCCCAAAACATTCAGTACTTC
clone_size: NA; j_call: TRBJ1-6; d_call: NA; v_call: TRBV5-4; cdr3_aa: CASSSHPGPQKSPLHF; cdr3_nt: TGTGCCAGCAGCTCGCACCCCGGACCGCAGAAATCACCCCTCCACTTC
clone_size: NA; j_call: TRBJ2-2; d_call: TRBD2; v_call: TRBV12-3/TRBV12-4; cdr3_aa: CTSSLSGTSGLNTGVLFF; cdr3_nt: TGTACCAGCAGTTTATCCGGGACTAGCGGGTTGAACACCGGGGTGCTGTTTTTT
clone_size: NA; j_call: TRBJ2-7; d_call: TRBD2; v_call: TRBV28; cdr3_aa: CASSPPGLAGTYEQYF; cdr3_nt: TGTGCCAGCAGTCCACCGGGACTAGCGGGGACCTACGAGCAGTACTTC
clone_size: NA; j_call: TRBJ2-7; d_call: NA; v_call: TRBV5-6; cdr3_aa: CASSLQGKNYEQYF; cdr3_nt: TGTGCCAGCAGCTTACAGGGAAAGAACTACGAGCAGTACTTC
clone_size: few; j_call: TRBJ2-1; d_call: NA; v_call: TRBV2; cdr3_aa: CASTGVNEQFF; cdr3_nt: TGTGCCAGCACCGGGGTCAATGAGCAGTTCTTC
clone_size: NA; j_call: TRBJ2-7; d_call: NA; v_call: TRBV29-1; cdr3_aa: CSVGGPGKQYF; cdr3_nt: TGCAGCGTTGGGGGGCCGGGCAAGCAGTACTTC
clone_size: NA; j_call: TRBJ1-6; d_call: NA; v_call: TRBV6-6; cdr3_aa: CASSYPRGDGRHYNSALQF; cdr3_nt: TGTGCCAGCAGTTACCCCAGAGGAGACGGAAGACATTATAATTCAGCCCTCCAATTT